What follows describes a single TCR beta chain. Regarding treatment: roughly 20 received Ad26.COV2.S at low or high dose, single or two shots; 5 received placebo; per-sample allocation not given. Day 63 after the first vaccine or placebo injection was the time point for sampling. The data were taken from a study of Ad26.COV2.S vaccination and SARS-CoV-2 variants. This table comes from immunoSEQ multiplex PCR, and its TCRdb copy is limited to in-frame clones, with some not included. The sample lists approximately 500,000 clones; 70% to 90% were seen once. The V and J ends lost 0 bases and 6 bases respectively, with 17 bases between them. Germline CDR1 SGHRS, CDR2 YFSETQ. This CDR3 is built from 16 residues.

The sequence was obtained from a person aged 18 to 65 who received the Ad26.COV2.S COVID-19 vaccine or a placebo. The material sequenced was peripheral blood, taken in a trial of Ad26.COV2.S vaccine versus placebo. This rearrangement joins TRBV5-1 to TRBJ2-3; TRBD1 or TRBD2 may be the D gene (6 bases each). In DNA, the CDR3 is TGCGCCAGCAGCTTGGGGCCGGGGGCAAGTGGTGATACGCAGTATTTT. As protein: CASSLGPGASGDTQYF.